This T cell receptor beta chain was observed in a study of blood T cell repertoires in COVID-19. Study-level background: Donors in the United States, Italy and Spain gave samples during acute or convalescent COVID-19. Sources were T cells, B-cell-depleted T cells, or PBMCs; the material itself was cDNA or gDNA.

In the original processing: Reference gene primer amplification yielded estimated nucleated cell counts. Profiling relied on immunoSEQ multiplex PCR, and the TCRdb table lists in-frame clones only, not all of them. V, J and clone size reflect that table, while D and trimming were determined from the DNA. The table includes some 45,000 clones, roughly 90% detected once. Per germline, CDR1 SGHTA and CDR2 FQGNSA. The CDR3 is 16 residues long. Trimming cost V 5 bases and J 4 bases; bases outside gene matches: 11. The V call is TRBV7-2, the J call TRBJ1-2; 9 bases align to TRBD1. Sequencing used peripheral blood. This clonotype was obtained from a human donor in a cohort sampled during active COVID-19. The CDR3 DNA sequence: TGTGCCAGCAGCCCTGGGGGACGGGACAGGGTCTATGGCTACACCTTC. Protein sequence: CASSPGGRDRVYGYTF.